This entry is about one TCR beta chain. The sample originates from a study of somatic mutations in cytotoxic T cells in rheumatoid arthritis. Produced via immunoSEQ multiplex PCR; TCRdb's table is partial and in-frame only. This sample has approximately 9,800 clones, with about 81% found just once. Germline loops: CDR1 SEHNR, CDR2 FQNEAQ (reference sequence). The CDR3 spans 15 residues. The trim removed 5 bases at V and 6 bases at J, leaving 11 bases unmatched. The source of this sequence is a woman in her forties or fifties in good health. The chain links TRBV7-9 to TRBJ2-7, with 9 bases that match TRBD1. The sample comprised CD8+ T cells sorted from blood. The CDR3 sequence: CASSPGGQGPGEQYF. For the CDR3, the DNA is TGTGCCAGCAGCCCCGGGGGACAGGGACCGGGCGAGCAGTACTTC.